What follows describes a single T cell receptor beta chain. Samples underwent the assay at deep level. The method was immunoSEQ multiplex PCR; TCRdb's version includes in-frame clones alone and lacks a portion of them. The sample records roughly 500,000 clones, roughly 78% being singletons. This sample stems from a study of shared clonotypes between healthy human individuals. Study-wide background: The composition of the donors was a couple of women and a few men aged 18 to 49.

V shed 0 bases and J 4 bases; nucleotides not matched to a gene: 9. The CDR3 runs 18 residues. Germline V gene lookup returns CDR1 SGDLS and CDR2 YYNGEE. The sequenced sample consisted of PBMCs. This receptor was taken from a woman between 35 and 50 years old in good health. Some clones in this sample may be carry-over from other donors' samples. The genes are TRBV9 and TRBJ2-2, with 10 positions matching TRBD2. CDR3 loop: CASSVESASGSGTGELFF. The CDR3 DNA reads TGTGCCAGCAGCGTAGAATCGGCTAGCGGGAGCGGCACCGGGGAGCTGTTTTTT.